Sequencing of this TCR beta chain was carried out in a study of cytomegalovirus exposure and HLA in healthy donors (dated by TCRdb to the late 2010s). Describing the broader study: According to an earlier analysis of several hundred of the donors, about 180 million T cells yielded over 90 million unique TCR beta sequences and 276 Gb of sequence data. Approximately 310 gigabases of sequencing data and tens of millions of unique TCR sequences were included in an early release covering 500 to 750 HLA-typed donors. Among the approximately 420 genotyped donors, approximately 82% belonged to the genetic ancestry cluster associated with self-reported Caucasian donors. The aim of the study was to test whether cataloging public T cell receptors could identify signatures of past pathogen exposure. The study used immunosequencing to profile the T cell repertoires of 666 subjects and linked those repertoires to cytomegalovirus serostatus. In addition to the first cohort of 666 subjects, a separate validation cohort of some 120 different subjects was used. To predict cytomegalovirus infection status, the study combined high-throughput TCR immunosequencing, statistical association of individual TCRs with disease status, and machine learning. To study patterns of TCR occurrence, a later analysis re-analyzed previously published TCR beta repertoires from 666 donors and added high-resolution HLA genotyping. Rather than drawing on any new phenotypic data, the later analysis identified candidate immune exposures from TCR beta sequences and the way those sequences occurred across donors. An earlier analysis of about 620 of the donors applied high-throughput TCR beta sequencing to assess whether each TCR beta V gene segment acted as functional or pseudogenic. Donor age, sex, ethnicity and CMV serostatus were compiled alongside the repertoire data. Genome-wide SNP genotypes for about 65% of the roughly 670 donors were used in a later genetic analysis, which treated that subset as a discovery cohort. All discovery cohort repertoires had been generated using a single sequencing platform. Both class I and class II loci were covered by HLA typing, at four-digit resolution. Typing coverage varied by locus: roughly 620-640 donors for A, B, C, DRB1 and DQB1; 500 to 550 for DQA1; around 610 for DPA1; fewer than 480 for DPB1. About 5 DR-DQ haplotypes were handled as single units for association and clustering, since linkage in the cohort was strong. Among under 450 genotyped donors of the cohort, an average of roughly 240,000 unique TCR beta nucleotide sequences were sequenced per donor, roughly 20% of them non-productive. General conclusions and limits of the study: In a later analysis, TCR association rates were found to vary across HLA loci, with the most associated TCRs seen for DRB1 alleles and the fewest for HLA-C alleles. A later analysis reported that several top co-occurrence clusters appeared linked to parvovirus B19, influenza, CMV and Epstein-Barr virus. A later genetic analysis reported fewer N-insertions in productive TCRs among donors in an Asian-associated ancestry cluster than the 666-donor mean. An association between a missense DCLRE1C variant and V-gene and J-gene trimming of TCR beta chains was found in a later genetic analysis and replicated in an independent cohort. A later analysis found that HLA-associated TCR beta chains were more clonally expanded and had lower generation probabilities than equally common non-associated chains. The study listed approximately 150 TCR beta chains as associated with cytomegalovirus. The cohort was sequenced for TCR beta chains only, and without alpha or paired-chain data the features that could be detected were limited. A group of highly shared sequence variants was considered likely to be a technical artifact of the sequencing pipeline. A later analysis found that most CMV-associated TCR beta chains appeared HLA-restricted, with HLA associations seemingly driven largely by CMV exposure. Roughly 17 rarely observed V segments, including chromosome 9 orphons, were excluded from the earlier analysis of a few hundred of the donors because counts were too low. Some IMGT-functional V segments, including TRBV6-2 and TRBV6-3, could not be distinguished by the 87-base-pair reads and were therefore excluded. CMV serostatus was the only immune exposure information available for the cohort. Strong co-occurrence of HLA alleles, especially DR and DQ, made assigning TCR associations to individual alleles difficult. In vitro tests confirmed that a few of the cytomegalovirus-associated TCR beta chains recognize cytomegalovirus antigens. Broadly in line with IMGT annotations, most TCR beta V segments showed up in productive rearrangements about 87% or about 30% of the time in an earlier analysis of some 590 of the donors. It was suggested by the authors that the approach could potentially be generalized to other disease states and immunological phenotypes. Presence/absence analyses assumed roughly uniform sequencing depth across donors, an assumption that may not hold. In both the original and validation cohorts, the classifier was reported to diagnose cytomegalovirus status with high specificity and sensitivity. A further reported finding was that TCR beta sequences accurately predicted the HLA-A and HLA-B alleles for most subjects in the first cohort. At a false discovery rate of 0.05, a later analysis linked 16,951 TCR beta sequences to specific HLA alleles. Most TCR sequences were observed very rarely across donors, whereas some public TCRs were present in many individuals. Because HLA typing was missing for some donors at each locus, association tests included only the typed subset. Correlated functional status among segregating V segments might be attributable to linkage disequilibrium, but an unknown experimental factor could not be ruled out.

Details on this clone: The clone's antigen remains unknown. One base away there is no much larger clone; base qualities are not given.

Spanning cysteine to phenylalanine, the CDR3 consists of 20 amino acids. Solely the CDR3 DNA is kept, with 60 bases framed from the first base. For CDR1 and CDR2, the germline V gene lists MGHRA and YSYEKL. The cohort was made up of several hundred healthy bone marrow donors. At the time of sampling, all cohort members were nominally healthy, though unrecorded immune exposures were likely present. The donor was CMV seronegative and belonged to the group of more than 300 seronegative cohort members. A peripheral blood sample was collected from each donor, and TCR beta sequencing was performed on peripheral blood mononuclear cells. Genomic DNA was extracted from the blood cell samples with the Qiagen DNeasy Blood Extraction Kit. Library generation was performed with the immunoSEQ multiplex PCR assay. For the multiplex PCR, a mixture combining 60 forward primers for TCR Vbeta segments and 13 reverse primers for TCR Jbeta segments was used. Amplification of the CDR3 region of rearranged TCR beta genes was performed with a multiplex PCR assay on genomic DNA. The amplified TCR beta libraries were sequenced on the Illumina HiSeq System as 87-base-pair reads. From the authors' description of their analysis: A later analysis tallied about 77 million unique TCR beta chains across the 666 repertoires, and around 10 million of those chains were shared by two or more donors. Raw reads were error-corrected and collapsed into unique sequences with a nearest-neighbor algorithm that merged closely related sequences to remove PCR and sequencing errors. To assign V, D and J gene segments, CDR3 sequences were aligned to IMGT reference sequences. For a sequence to be retained, a match of at least six nucleotides to both a V gene segment and a J gene segment was required. A rearrangement was called productive if the CDR3 had no stop codons and remained in frame with V and J, and every other rearrangement was called non-productive. CDR3 was defined by IMGT convention, running from the second conserved V-encoded cysteine to the conserved J-encoded phenylalanine. The earlier analysis of some 540 of the donors excluded any sequence lacking an unambiguous match to a single V gene segment. In an earlier analysis of approximately 500 of the donors, a V segment was called functional when productive rearrangements were above 56.7%, and segregating when the standard deviation between donors exceeded 5%. A statistical classification framework was developed to diagnose cytomegalovirus status using the catalog of TCR beta chain sequences. In a later analysis, TCR nucleotide sequences were compared against IMGT/GENE-DB human TR gene sequences so that V and J genes could be assigned. A later analysis assigned CDR3 sequences and most-parsimonious VDJ recombination scenarios with the TCRdist pipeline. In a later analysis, each TCR beta chain was defined by its CDR3 amino acid sequence together with its V-gene family, and reads lacking a unique V-gene family were excluded. To address suspected cross-contamination and a sequencing artifact, a later analysis removed some 620 highly shared, low-generation-probability nucleotide sequences. In a later analysis, a clonal expansion index for each public chain was calculated from normalized within-repertoire ranks of inferred template counts. Generation probabilities in a later analysis came from a VDJ recombination model fitted to out-of-frame rearrangements, and those results were checked against IGoR. In a later analysis, TCR-TCR, TCR-HLA and TCR-CMV co-occurrence was scored with hypergeometric tests, and a repertoire-size bias correction was applied to TCR pairs. In a later analysis, false discovery rates were estimated by permuting HLA or CMV assignments 20 times. A later analysis grouped co-occurring TCRs with DBSCAN, adding TCRdist sequence similarity when clustering within HLA-allele-positive subsets. For co-occurrence clustering, repertoires with fewer than 30,000 or more than 120,000 public chains were excluded, along with roughly 5 repertoires with anomalous nucleotide sharing. This is the immuneACCESS table as TCRdb keeps it, with only in-frame sequences that have V and J called. A part of the clones is gone; compared with another copy, unresolved V genes explain less than half, and the rest is unexplained. V, J and clone size are those of that table, while D and trimming were read from the DNA. The sample profile shows more than 85,000 clones; less than 80% of them were found once. The ten largest clones add up to about 2% of the sample.

Material for sequencing was PBMCs. This receptor was identified in a man aged 40-49 years in good health and CMV-seronegative. The chain was built from TRBV4-1 and TRBJ2-5; TRBD1 matches 11 bases in the middle. The J call is doubtful: the DNA matches TRBJ2-7 better. This receptor carries the CDR3 CASSPQALTSRDRGFDEQYF. The sequenced DNA is TGCGCCAGCAGCCCACAAGCCCTCACCTCCCGGGACAGGGGGTTCGACGAGCAGTACTTC.